Each of the 14 T cell receptor beta chains below was sequenced from the same sample in a study of blood T cells in healthy people across ages. PCR was performed a second time for about 7 to 11 cycles using a sample-barcoded 5' primer and a J-beta primer mix. TCRdb redid the calling of the 5' RACE reads with MiXCR, one entry per CDR3 protein. Of 1.5 million to 2 million distinct CDR3 sequences detected, approximately 50% appear once; the ten largest clones hold less than 2.5%. Sequences were obtained from blood. The receptors derive from a woman in her forties in good health.

Only a few counts were recorded for this clonotype. The CDR3 coding sequence is TGCAGTGCTAGCCCCCCGAGGGGACAGCTAGCCAAAAACATTCAGTACTTC. This encodes CSASPPRGQLAKNIQYF. The chain uses TRBV20-1 and TRBJ2-4; the match to TRBD1 covers 7 bases. CDR3 length: 17 amino acids. The V and J ends lost 3 bases and 0 bases, in that order; junction bases with no gene match: 11. Germline CDR1 DFQATT, CDR2 SNEGSKA (reference sequence).

The rearrangement joins TRBV10-3 to TRBJ2-6; D possibly corresponds to TRBD2 (7 bases). CDR3 length equals 17 residues. V was shortened by 2 bases and J by 3 bases, with 14 bases between the two germline ends. The germline gives CDR1 ENHRY, CDR2 SYGVKD. CDR3 sequence: CAISEKGGTSGANVLTF. The CDR3 nucleotides read TGTGCCATCAGTGAGAAGGGGGGGACAAGTGGGGCCAACGTCCTGACTTTC.

This chain joins TRBV7-9 and TRBJ1-4; 7 bases fit TRBD1. Trimming removed 6 bases from V and 7 bases from J; junction bases left unmatched: 11. CDR3 size: 15 residues. Germline CDR1 and CDR2: SEHNR and FQNEAQ (reference sequence). CDR3 amino acids: CASSGDRNGREKLFF. The CDR3 nucleotides are TGTGCCAGCAGTGGGGACAGAAATGGTCGTGAAAAACTGTTTTTT.

This clonotype was seen only a few times. This chain joins TRBV7-2 and TRBJ1-4; D not certain. The germline CDR1 and CDR2 sequences are SGHTA and FQGNSA. The CDR3 loop spans 15 amino acids. V lost 1 base to trimming and J lost 8 bases, with 14 bases between them. Here the CDR3 DNA reads TGTGCCAGCAGCTTAGTGTTTGGAGGTAACGAAAAACTGTTTTTT. This encodes CASSLVFGGNEKLFF.

This clonotype was seen only a few times. This chain uses TRBV12-3 or TRBV12-4 with TRBJ2-7; D unclear. The last part of the DNA fits TRBJ2-5 better; the J call may be wrong. The CDR3 consists of 13 residues. CDR3 protein: CASSLNRSGTQYF. The CDR3 region has the DNA TGTGCCAGCAGTTTAAACAGATCGGGGACCCAGTACTTC.

This clonotype has only a few counts. J is TRBJ2-1 and V is TRBV24-1; no reliable D call. The V end was cut by 0 bases, the J end by 8 bases, with 7 bases between. Germline CDR1 is KGHDR and CDR2 is SFDVKD. The CDR3 runs 13 residues. This CDR3 reads CATSDLGLHEQFF. CDR3 nucleotide sequence: TGTGCCACCAGTGATTTGGGCCTCCATGAGCAGTTCTTC.

The chain carries TRBV5-1 and TRBJ2-7; 12 bases are a match to TRBD2. Looked up from germline, CDR1 is SGHRS and CDR2 is YFSETQ. Trimming at V came to 1 base and at J to 7 bases, leaving 6 bases not matched to a gene. CDR3 length: 15 amino acids. CDR3 in DNA: TGCGCCAGCAGCTTGACTAGCGGGGGGCTCAGTGAGCAGTACTTC. It encodes CASSLTSGGLSEQYF.

This chain's CDR3 is CASSLGSSWTKTSYEQYF. In nucleotides, the CDR3 is TGTGCCAGCAGCTTAGGGTCGTCGTGGACAAAGACGTCCTACGAGCAGTACTTC. The chain links TRBV5-6 to TRBJ2-7; perhaps TRBD1 as D (5 bases). The CDR3 length is 18 residues. Germline CDR1 is SGHDT and CDR2 is YYEEEE. V was shortened by 2 bases and J by 1 base, with 22 bases between the two germline ends.

This chain links TRBV5-1 with TRBJ1-4, with 10 bases that match TRBD1. Germline trimming cut 0 bases from V and 12 bases from J; bases unmatched to any gene: 8. This CDR3 comprises 15 residues. The germline V gene encodes CDR1 SGHRS and CDR2 YFSETQ. CDR3: CASSLDPTGGAELFF. The DNA for the CDR3 is TGCGCCAGCAGCTTGGATCCGACAGGGGGCGCAGAACTGTTTTTT.

The chain recombines TRBV5-6 with TRBJ1-1; D not resolved. This CDR3 region has 14 residues. Germline CDR1 reads SGHDT; CDR2 reads YYEEEE. V gave up 2 bases and J gave up 4 bases, with 12 bases separating them. The CDR3, as DNA: TGTGCCAGCAGCTTCCGGGTACACCGCACTGAAGCTTTCTTT. Amino acid sequence: CASSFRVHRTEAFF.

This chain uses TRBV3-1 with TRBJ2-3; D is uncertain. Per the germline V gene, CDR1 is LGHDT and CDR2 is YNNKEL (reference sequence). CDR3 length: 16 residues. Trimming removed 0 bases from V and 4 bases from J, with 14 bases in between. CDR3 region: CASSQDGRSWADTQYF. DNA for the CDR3: TGTGCCAGCAGCCAAGATGGACGATCGTGGGCAGATACGCAGTATTTT.

The chain couples TRBV27 to TRBJ2-1, with TRBD2 as a possible D gene (5 bases). Germline V gene sequence: CDR1 MNHEY, CDR2 SMNVEV (reference sequence). The V end lost 2 bases, the J end lost 8 bases, and 19 bases lay between the germline ends. The CDR3 has 16 residues. The CDR3: CASSLGLVSFWDEQFF. CDR3 DNA: TGTGCCAGCAGTTTAGGACTGGTTTCGTTCTGGGATGAGCAGTTCTTC.

This chain joins TRBV7-2 and TRBJ2-7; 7 bases are shared with TRBD1. Germline V gene lookup returns CDR1 SGHTA and CDR2 FQGNSA. J lost 9 bases, V lost 1 base, and 9 bases had no gene match. The CDR3 is 14 residues long. The CDR3 reads CASSLEGAQMGQYF. The CDR3 bases are TGTGCCAGCAGCTTAGAGGGGGCCCAAATGGGGCAGTACTTC. The whole variable domain, filled in from reference TRBV7-2 and TRBJ2-7, reads GAGVSQSPSNKVTEKGKDVELRCDPISGHTALYWYRQSLGQGLEFLIYFQGNSAPDKSGLPSDRFSAERTGGSVSTLTIQRTQQEDSAVYLCASSLEGAQMGQYFGPGTRLTVT.

This clonotype showed up just a few times. The chain couples TRBV7-6 to TRBJ2-3; D is ambiguous. The CDR3 spans 13 residues. Germline values: CDR1 SGHVS, CDR2 FNYEAQ. V lost 1 base, J lost 6 bases, and 8 bases lay in between. CDR3 bases: TGTGCCAGCAGCTTAGGGGGTATGGATACGCAGTATTTT. The encoded protein is CASSLGGMDTQYF.